This TCR beta chain was captured in a study of T cell responses to AZD1222 COVID-19 vaccine. Study summary: The analysis combined second doses at about 4 or about 12 weeks. Whole-study results and caveats: Just a handful of people given AZD1222 tested seropositive at baseline. Along spike, vaccine-associated CD4 TCRs were found throughout, with dominance at 160-218 and 743-854. Sampling that yielded the repertoires occurred only after the peak T cell response.

Regarding this clone: Its antigen is as yet unknown.

Profiled with immunoSEQ multiplex PCR; TCRdb holds only in-frame clones, not every one. The sample shows approximately 160,000 clones, 87% of them seen only once. The V gene's germline CDR1 is SEHNR and CDR2 FQNEAQ (reference sequence). V was clipped by 5 bases and J by 1 base, with 14 bases between them. The CDR3 runs to 15 residues. Source: peripheral blood, taken on day 0 of AZD1222 vaccination. This rearrangement joins TRBV7-9 to TRBJ1-1; no firm D call. The receptor comes from an adult in good health. DNA for the CDR3: TGTGCCAGCAGCCGCTTGCGAGACTGGAACACTGAAGCTTTCTTT. The encoded protein is CASSRLRDWNTEAFF.